This is a list of T cell receptor beta chains from one sample in a study of shared clonotypes between healthy human individuals. Using immunoSEQ multiplex PCR, the repertoire was profiled, and TCRdb retains in-frame clones only, with some absent. The sample carries about 380,000 clones, 96% recorded once. The sample was memory CD8+ T cells sorted from blood. These receptors were collected from a man aged 25 to 40 in good health. CDR3s include the opening cysteine and the closing phenylalanine or tryptophan. D genes are given only for firm matches. Some rows mark clone size as missing; the rest say once, few, many or name a class of expanded clone.

D | J | V | size | DNA | CDR3
NA | TRBJ2-5 | TRBV6-1 | NA | TGTGCCAGCAGTGAATTATTTGGGGCAAGGGGAGAGACCCAGTACTTC | CASSELFGARGETQYF
NA | TRBJ1-3 | TRBV9 | NA | TGTGCCAGCAGCGTAGCCCCCCTCGGAGACACCATATATTTT | CASSVAPLGDTIYF
TRBD1 | TRBJ2-7 | TRBV5-3 | once | TGTGCCAGAAGCCCCTTACCGTCGACAGGGGGCCCCGTGCAGTACTTC | CARSPLPSTGGPVQYF
TRBD2 | TRBJ2-1 | TRBV10-2 | NA | TGCGCCAGCAGTGAAACTAGCGGGGTCTACAATGAGCAGTTCTTC | CASSETSGVYNEQFF
TRBD1 | TRBJ2-2 | TRBV27 | NA | TGTGCCAGCAGTTTTGACAGGGGGCACGGGGAGCTGTTTTTT | CASSFDRGHGELFF
TRBD2 | TRBJ2-3 | TRBV7-9 | NA | TGTGCCAGCGGGACGGGACTAGCGGGAGTGCCAGATACGCAGTATTTT | CASGTGLAGVPDTQYF
NA | TRBJ1-6 | TRBV25-1 | NA | TGTGCCAGCAGTGAATTGGGGGAAGGGAATTCACCCCTCCACTTT | CASSELGEGNSPLHF
NA | TRBJ1-2 | TRBV27 | NA | TGTGCCAGCAGTTTATGGGGTTTTGGCTACACCTTC | CASSLWGFGYTF
TRBD2 | TRBJ2-3 | TRBV10-3 | NA | TGTGCCATCAGTGATATGGTAGCGGGAGGTACAGATACGCAGTATTTT | CAISDMVAGGTDTQYF
TRBD1 | TRBJ2-2 | TRBV4-2 | NA | TGTGCCAGCAGCCAAGAAGGGACAGGGAACACCGGGGAGCTGTTTTTT | CASSQEGTGNTGELFF